Ten or more counts support the clone carrying this TCR beta chain. TCRbeta library construction was performed incorporating unique molecular identifiers. MiXCR, applied by TCRdb to the PCR reads, yields one record per CDR3 protein. Found here are some 640,000 distinct CDR3 sequences, roughly 15% of them singletons; the top ten hold around 0.96%. The data are from a study of T-cell reconstitution after alpha-beta-depleted transplantation in children. Trimming took 0 bases from V and 6 from J, leaving 9 bases between them. The V gene's germline CDR1 is DFQATT and CDR2 SNEGSKA (reference sequence). The CDR3 extends over 13 amino acids.

The chain carries TRBV20-1 and TRBJ2-1, with D possibly being TRBD2 (6 bases). The clonotype originates from a human donor who donated a stem cell graft to a child with acute myeloid leukemia. The sample consisted of PBMCs from the stem cell graft donor, taken from the stem cell graft. The CDR3 protein is CSARDWGVNEQFF. The CDR3 bases are TGCAGTGCTAGAGATTGGGGGGTCAATGAGCAGTTCTTC.